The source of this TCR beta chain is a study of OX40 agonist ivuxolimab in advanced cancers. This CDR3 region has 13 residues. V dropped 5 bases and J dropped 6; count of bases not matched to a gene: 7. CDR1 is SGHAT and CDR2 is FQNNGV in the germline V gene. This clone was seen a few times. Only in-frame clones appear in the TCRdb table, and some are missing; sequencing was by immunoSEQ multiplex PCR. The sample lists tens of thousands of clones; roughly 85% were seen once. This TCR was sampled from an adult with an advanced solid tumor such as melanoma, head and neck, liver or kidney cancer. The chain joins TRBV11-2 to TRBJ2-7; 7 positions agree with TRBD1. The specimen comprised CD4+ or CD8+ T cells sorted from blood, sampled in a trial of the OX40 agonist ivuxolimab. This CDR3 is CASSTQGRGEQYF. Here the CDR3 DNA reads TGTGCCAGCAGCACACAGGGGAGAGGCGAGCAGTACTTC.